The clone carrying this T cell receptor beta chain was seen a few times. The entry originates in a study of T cells in Graves' hyperthyroidism and ophthalmopathy. Germline CDR1 and CDR2: LNHNV and YYDKDF (reference sequence). V gave up 3 bases and J gave up 7 bases, with 15 bases separating them. This CDR3 is built from 14 residues. Regions amplified from RNA transcripts were the TCR beta CDR3 regions. When the TCR CDR3 underwent first-round RT-PCR, the HTBI primer set was used. MiXCR, applied by TCRdb to the multiplex PCR reads, yields one record per CDR3 protein. The sample lists a few hundred thousand distinct CDR3 sequences, around 14% seen once, with less than 15% in the top ten.

The chain recombines TRBV15 with TRBJ1-1; perhaps TRBD1 as D (5 bases). Sequenced material: blood. The clonotype comes from a woman in her late teens or twenties with Graves' hyperthyroidism. CDR3 in amino acids: CATSSTGWGGEAFF. CDR3 DNA sequence: TGTGCCACCAGCAGCACAGGATGGGGTGGTGAAGCTTTCTTT. Filled out from reference TRBV15 and TRBJ1-1, the complete variable domain reads DAMVIQNPRYQVTQFGKPVTLSCSQTLNHNVMYWYQQKSSQAPKLLFHYYDKDFNNEADTPDNFQSRRPNTSFCFLDIRSPGLGDTAMYLCATSSTGWGGEAFFGQGTRLTVV.